A selection of T cell receptor beta chains follows, all from one sample in a study of T cells after yellow fever vaccination. MiXCR, applied by TCRdb to the 5' RACE reads, yields one record per CDR3 protein. This sample has some 320,000 distinct CDR3 sequences, with 7.5% to 9% found just once. The sample in question was PBMCs, obtained on the day of the first yellow fever vaccination. The receptors here all came from a man between 18 and 29 years old who received the YFV17D yellow fever vaccine. The CDR3 runs from the conserved cysteine through the conserved F or W. Each record gives: D gene, clone size, J gene, V gene, CDR3 protein, CDR3 DNA. D genes are given only for firm matches. Size is stated for part of the rows, as once, few or many counts, or as a class when the clone is expanded.

d_call: .
clone_size: .
j_call: TRBJ1-1
v_call: TRBV6-1
cdr3_aa: CASSRVVGGQLNTEAFF
cdr3_nt: TGTGCCAGCAGTCGTGTGGTTGGGGGGCAGCTGAACACTGAAGCTTTCTTT

d_call: TRBD1
clone_size: .
j_call: TRBJ1-2
v_call: TRBV29-1
cdr3_aa: CSVFRGLVYGYTF
cdr3_nt: TGCAGCGTCTTCAGGGGGTTAGTCTATGGCTACACCTTC

d_call: .
clone_size: many
j_call: TRBJ2-7
v_call: TRBV6-5
cdr3_aa: CASSYSPGGEQYF
cdr3_nt: TGTGCCAGCAGTTACTCGCCCGGGGGCGAGCAGTACTTC

d_call: .
clone_size: .
j_call: TRBJ2-1
v_call: TRBV25-1
cdr3_aa: CASSEWGRGEQFF
cdr3_nt: TGTGCCAGCAGTGAATGGGGTCGGGGGGAGCAGTTCTTC

d_call: TRBD1
clone_size: few
j_call: TRBJ1-2
v_call: TRBV12-3/TRBV12-4
cdr3_aa: CASRPTGTGGFGGYTF
cdr3_nt: TGTGCCAGCAGACCAACCGGGACAGGGGGCTTCGGGGGCTACACCTTC

d_call: TRBD1
clone_size: few
j_call: TRBJ1-2
v_call: TRBV14
cdr3_aa: CASSQDATGGYYGYTF
cdr3_nt: TGTGCCAGCAGCCAAGATGCGACAGGGGGCTACTATGGCTACACCTTC

d_call: TRBD1
clone_size: many
j_call: TRBJ1-1
v_call: TRBV7-9
cdr3_aa: CASSRRGGTGSTEAFF
cdr3_nt: TGTGCCAGCAGTCGTCGAGGCGGGACAGGGAGCACTGAAGCTTTCTTT

d_call: .
clone_size: many
j_call: TRBJ2-6
v_call: TRBV12-3/TRBV12-4
cdr3_aa: CASRDSSGANVLTF
cdr3_nt: TGTGCCAGCAGGGACAGCTCTGGGGCCAACGTCCTGACTTTC

d_call: .
clone_size: few
j_call: TRBJ2-1
v_call: TRBV7-9
cdr3_aa: CASTLNGVLEQFF
cdr3_nt: TGTGCCAGCACCTTGAATGGAGTCCTTGAGCAGTTCTTC

d_call: .
clone_size: .
j_call: TRBJ2-7
v_call: TRBV18
cdr3_aa: CASSQRQSLYEQYF
cdr3_nt: TGTGCCAGCTCACAGAGACAGTCCCTCTACGAGCAGTACTTC

d_call: TRBD1
clone_size: .
j_call: TRBJ2-4
v_call: TRBV28
cdr3_aa: CASRRDRGIAGDIQYF
cdr3_nt: TGTGCCAGCAGAAGGGACAGGGGAATTGCTGGTGACATTCAGTACTTC

d_call: .
clone_size: many
j_call: TRBJ2-5
v_call: TRBV15
cdr3_aa: CATSARKGLGETQYF
cdr3_nt: TGTGCCACCAGCGCACGTAAGGGTTTGGGAGAGACCCAGTACTTC

d_call: .
clone_size: .
j_call: TRBJ1-1
v_call: TRBV29-1
cdr3_aa: CSVVQVTTEAFF
cdr3_nt: TGCAGCGTTGTCCAGGTTACCACTGAAGCTTTCTTT

d_call: TRBD2
clone_size: few
j_call: TRBJ2-1
v_call: TRBV15
cdr3_aa: CATSRQLSRGDNEQFF
cdr3_nt: TGTGCCACCAGCAGGCAACTATCGCGGGGGGATAATGAGCAGTTCTTC

d_call: .
clone_size: .
j_call: TRBJ1-4
v_call: TRBV5-1
cdr3_aa: CASSSDFSTSEKLFF
cdr3_nt: TGCGCCAGCAGCTCGGACTTCTCGACAAGTGAAAAACTGTTTTTT

d_call: .
clone_size: .
j_call: TRBJ2-1
v_call: TRBV4-2
cdr3_aa: CASSQGFRSYNEQFF
cdr3_nt: TGTGCCAGCAGCCAAGGCTTTCGCTCCTACAATGAGCAGTTCTTC

d_call: TRBD1
clone_size: .
j_call: TRBJ2-5
v_call: TRBV20-1
cdr3_aa: CSARALGQGETQYF
cdr3_nt: TGCAGTGCTAGGGCACTGGGACAGGGAGAGACCCAGTACTTC

d_call: .
clone_size: .
j_call: TRBJ2-7
v_call: TRBV7-8
cdr3_aa: CASSSGGTVNYEQYF
cdr3_nt: TGTGCCAGCAGCTCAGGAGGGACGGTGAACTACGAGCAGTACTTC

d_call: TRBD2
clone_size: few
j_call: TRBJ2-3
v_call: TRBV11-1
cdr3_aa: CASSLGLLAGGRGNEDTQYF
cdr3_nt: TGTGCCAGCAGCTTAGGGCTACTAGCGGGGGGCCGCGGGAACGAAGATACGCAGTATTTT

d_call: TRBD1
clone_size: few
j_call: TRBJ2-1
v_call: TRBV20-1
cdr3_aa: CSALDRSNEQFF
cdr3_nt: TGCAGTGCCTTGGACAGGAGCAATGAGCAGTTCTTC

d_call: TRBD2
clone_size: few
j_call: TRBJ2-1
v_call: TRBV12-3/TRBV12-4
cdr3_aa: CASSFGGEGGGNNEQFF
cdr3_nt: TGTGCCAGCAGTTTTGGGGGGGAGGGCGGCGGGAACAATGAGCAGTTCTTC

d_call: .
clone_size: few
j_call: TRBJ1-5
v_call: TRBV5-1
cdr3_aa: CASSLDGTVSNQPQHF
cdr3_nt: TGCGCCAGCAGCTTGGATGGGACCGTTAGCAATCAGCCCCAGCATTTT

d_call: TRBD1
clone_size: few
j_call: TRBJ2-3
v_call: TRBV5-1
cdr3_aa: CASSEGANTDTQYF
cdr3_nt: TGCGCCAGCAGCGAGGGGGCTAACACAGATACGCAGTATTTT

d_call: .
clone_size: .
j_call: TRBJ2-7
v_call: TRBV7-9
cdr3_aa: CASSLPIGATYEQYF
cdr3_nt: TGTGCCAGCAGCCTGCCAATTGGGGCAACCTACGAGCAGTACTTC

d_call: TRBD2
clone_size: few
j_call: TRBJ2-3
v_call: TRBV28
cdr3_aa: CASSPRLAGELTDTQYF
cdr3_nt: TGTGCCAGCAGTCCCCGACTAGCGGGGGAACTCACAGATACGCAGTATTTT

d_call: .
clone_size: many
j_call: TRBJ2-3
v_call: TRBV15
cdr3_aa: CATSRGKGVTADTQYF
cdr3_nt: TGTGCCACCAGCAGAGGGAAGGGGGTGACTGCAGATACGCAGTATTTT

d_call: TRBD1
clone_size: .
j_call: TRBJ2-2
v_call: TRBV5-1
cdr3_aa: CASSSSWDRGTGELFF
cdr3_nt: TGCGCCAGCAGCTCTTCCTGGGACAGAGGGACCGGGGAGCTGTTTTTT

d_call: TRBD1
clone_size: few
j_call: TRBJ1-3
v_call: TRBV11-2
cdr3_aa: CASSWAWATGRTGNTIYF
cdr3_nt: TGTGCCAGCAGCTGGGCTTGGGCGACAGGGCGTACTGGAAACACCATATATTTT

d_call: .
clone_size: many
j_call: TRBJ1-3
v_call: TRBV5-1
cdr3_aa: CASSEGLYSGNTIYF
cdr3_nt: TGCGCCAGCAGCGAGGGGTTATACTCTGGAAACACCATATATTTT

d_call: .
clone_size: .
j_call: TRBJ1-2
v_call: TRBV6-1
cdr3_aa: CASEGSNYGYTF
cdr3_nt: TGTGCCAGCGAAGGTTCTAACTATGGCTACACCTTC

d_call: .
clone_size: .
j_call: TRBJ1-2
v_call: TRBV29-1
cdr3_aa: CSVENRDWFGYTF
cdr3_nt: TGCAGCGTTGAAAACAGGGACTGGTTTGGCTACACCTTC

d_call: .
clone_size: .
j_call: TRBJ1-1
v_call: TRBV5-1
cdr3_aa: CASGDMNTEAFF
cdr3_nt: TGCGCCAGCGGCGACATGAACACTGAAGCTTTCTTT

d_call: .
clone_size: many
j_call: TRBJ2-5
v_call: TRBV7-2
cdr3_aa: CASSRGDYQETQYF
cdr3_nt: TGTGCCAGCAGCCGCGGGGACTACCAAGAGACCCAGTACTTC

d_call: TRBD1
clone_size: .
j_call: TRBJ1-2
v_call: TRBV29-1
cdr3_aa: CSVEVGQGYGYTF
cdr3_nt: TGCAGCGTTGAAGTGGGACAGGGCTATGGCTACACCTTC

d_call: TRBD2
clone_size: many
j_call: TRBJ2-3
v_call: TRBV7-2
cdr3_aa: CASSLVGGGDTDTQYF
cdr3_nt: TGTGCCAGCAGCTTAGTAGGCGGGGGGGACACAGATACGCAGTATTTT

d_call: .
clone_size: few
j_call: TRBJ1-6
v_call: TRBV9
cdr3_aa: CASSEGLNNSPLHF
cdr3_nt: TGTGCCAGCAGCGAGGGACTGAATAATTCACCCCTCCACTTT

d_call: .
clone_size: .
j_call: TRBJ2-3
v_call: TRBV5-1
cdr3_aa: CASSLFEGTDTQYF
cdr3_nt: TGCGCCAGCAGCTTGTTCGAGGGCACAGATACGCAGTATTTT

d_call: TRBD2
clone_size: .
j_call: TRBJ2-5
v_call: TRBV7-2
cdr3_aa: CASSFSGGWETQYF
cdr3_nt: TGTGCCAGCAGCTTTAGCGGGGGTTGGGAGACCCAGTACTTC

d_call: .
clone_size: many
j_call: TRBJ1-2
v_call: TRBV25-1
cdr3_aa: CASSGGYGYTF
cdr3_nt: TGTGCCAGCAGTGGGGGCTATGGCTACACCTTC

d_call: .
clone_size: .
j_call: TRBJ2-1
v_call: TRBV5-1
cdr3_aa: CASRVDHAGSYNEQFF
cdr3_nt: TGCGCCAGCAGAGTCGACCATGCGGGCTCCTACAATGAGCAGTTCTTC

d_call: .
clone_size: few
j_call: TRBJ2-3
v_call: TRBV5-5
cdr3_aa: CASSTQQVTDTQYF
cdr3_nt: TGTGCCAGCAGCACACAACAGGTTACAGATACGCAGTATTTT

d_call: .
clone_size: few
j_call: TRBJ1-2
v_call: TRBV28
cdr3_aa: CASSLSGPYGYTF
cdr3_nt: TGTGCCAGCAGTTTATCAGGGCCCTATGGCTACACCTTC

d_call: .
clone_size: .
j_call: TRBJ1-1
v_call: TRBV29-1
cdr3_aa: CSVEKSEAPRQAFF
cdr3_nt: TGCAGCGTTGAAAAGTCTGAAGCGCCCCGTCAAGCTTTCTTT

d_call: .
clone_size: .
j_call: TRBJ1-1
v_call: TRBV16
cdr3_aa: CASSLRPKNTEAFF
cdr3_nt: TGTGCCAGCAGCCTACGACCGAAGAACACTGAAGCTTTCTTT

d_call: .
clone_size: .
j_call: TRBJ2-2
v_call: TRBV7-6
cdr3_aa: CASSPRQESNTGELFF
cdr3_nt: TGTGCCAGCAGCCCCCGACAGGAATCGAACACCGGGGAGCTGTTTTTT

d_call: .
clone_size: .
j_call: TRBJ2-3
v_call: TRBV6-5
cdr3_aa: CASSYSLLGDDTQYF
cdr3_nt: TGTGCCAGCAGTTACTCGTTGCTGGGGGACGATACGCAGTATTTT

d_call: .
clone_size: .
j_call: TRBJ1-1
v_call: TRBV5-5
cdr3_aa: CASSLRGMETRTEAFF
cdr3_nt: TGTGCCAGCAGCTTGCGAGGAATGGAGACTAGGACTGAAGCTTTCTTT

d_call: .
clone_size: .
j_call: TRBJ1-2
v_call: TRBV6-5
cdr3_aa: CASSYRNRQPYGYTF
cdr3_nt: TGTGCCAGCAGTTACAGAAACCGACAACCCTATGGCTACACCTTC

d_call: .
clone_size: few
j_call: TRBJ2-5
v_call: TRBV12-3/TRBV12-4
cdr3_aa: CASSSQGLQETQYF
cdr3_nt: TGTGCCAGCAGTTCACAGGGTTTGCAAGAGACCCAGTACTTC

d_call: TRBD2
clone_size: few
j_call: TRBJ2-2
v_call: TRBV4-2
cdr3_aa: CASSQEGLAGGSGSGELFF
cdr3_nt: TGTGCCAGCAGCCAAGAAGGTCTAGCGGGGGGGTCAGGGTCCGGGGAGCTGTTTTTT

d_call: .
clone_size: .
j_call: TRBJ2-6
v_call: TRBV28
cdr3_aa: CASTSGLANVLTF
cdr3_nt: TGTGCCAGCACCTCAGGGCTGGCGAACGTCCTGACTTTC

d_call: .
clone_size: .
j_call: TRBJ2-5
v_call: TRBV18
cdr3_aa: CASSFTQESQETQYF
cdr3_nt: TGTGCCAGCTCATTCACTCAGGAATCGCAAGAGACCCAGTACTTC